The 17 T cell receptor beta chains in this list originate from one sample, sequenced in a study of T cell repertoires in aging, cancer and after chemotherapy. The template was genomic DNA from peripheral blood, not RNA. TRB rearrangements spanning V, D and J were amplified using mixed TRB-A/B primers. Using its own MiXCR run on the multiplex PCR reads, TCRdb lists one record per CDR3 protein. This sample yields about 12,000 distinct CDR3 sequences, of which 31% are seen a single time; 10% belongs to the top ten. Material: blood. These receptors were taken from a human donor in good health. The donor label of this sample is uncertain.

This clonotype was recorded once. This chain uses TRBV12-3 or TRBV12-4 with TRBJ2-1; 12 bases agree with TRBD2. The CDR3 is made up of 14 amino acids. The V segment lost 6 bases and the J segment 12 bases; nucleotides outside the gene matches: 9. CDR3 residues: CASRKTSGGLMQFF. DNA of the CDR3: TGTGCCAGCAGGAAGACTAGCGGGGGTTTGATGCAGTTCTTC.

V usage is TRBV6-2 or TRBV6-3 and J usage is TRBJ1-4; TRBD1 matches 7 bases. The CDR3 totals 15 residues. Germline-derived CDR1 and CDR2 are MNHEY and SVGEGT. The V segment lost 6 bases and the J segment 7 bases; nucleotides outside the gene matches: 11. The CDR3 protein is CASRNDQGGAEKLFF. For the CDR3, the DNA is TGTGCCAGCAGAAACGATCAGGGGGGCGCTGAAAAACTGTTTTTT.

This chain joins TRBV19 and TRBJ2-1; TRBD2 aligns across 12 bases. With 2 bases clipped from V and 8 bases from J, the junction kept 10 bases outside the gene matches. The CDR3 loop spans 17 amino acids. Germline V gene sequence: CDR1 LNHDA, CDR2 SQIVND (reference sequence). CDR3 coding DNA: TGTGCCAGTAGTATAAGGGGCCTAGCGGGGGGGCCTTATGAGCAGTTCTTC. It codes for CASSIRGLAGGPYEQFF.

This clonotype was seen a handful of times. The V and J genes are TRBV18 and TRBJ2-2; 8 bases are shared with TRBD2. With V trimmed by 0 bases and J by 7 bases, 7 bases remained unmatched. CDR1 KGHSH and CDR2 LQKENI come from the germline V gene. This CDR3 spans 16 amino acids. The CDR3 coding sequence is TGTGCCAGCTCACCACCGATTAGCGGGGCCGGCGGGGAGCTGTTTTTT. It translates to CASSPPISGAGGELFF.

The rearrangement joins TRBV19 to TRBJ2-1; D may match TRBD1 or TRBD2 (5 bases each). CDR1 LNHDA and CDR2 SQIVND come from the germline V gene (reference sequence). The germline V and J ends were trimmed by 1 base and 2 bases, with 9 bases remaining between them. The CDR3 is 15 residues long. DNA of the CDR3: TGTGCCAGTAGTATAGGTGGGGGAACCTACAATGAGCAGTTCTTC. Amino acid sequence: CASSIGGGTYNEQFF.

Concerning this clonotype: A junction boundary mismatches the germline segment, possibly from a read error. This rearrangement joins TRBV30 to TRBJ1-1, with 7 bases fitting TRBD1. The germline gives CDR1 GTSNPN, CDR2 SVGIG (reference sequence). The CDR3 length is 14 residues. The CDR3 nucleotides are TGTGCCTGGAGTTCGGGACAGCTGAAAACTGAAGCTTTCTTT. The encoded protein is CAWSSGQLKTEAFF.

For this clonotype: An end of the junction differs from the germline gene, which may be a read error. This rearrangement joins TRBV10-1 to TRBJ1-5, with no clear D. Germline CDR1 reads WNHNN; CDR2 reads SYGVQD (reference sequence). The CDR3 has 13 amino acids. CDR3 coding DNA: TGCGCCGGCAGTGACGGCCTCAATCAGCCCCAGCATTTT. Translating it yields CAGSDGLNQPQHF.

The rearrangement uses TRBV12-3 or TRBV12-4 and TRBJ1-1; a weak D match, TRBD1 (5 bases). This CDR3 is built from 15 residues. CDR3 amino acids: CASGSTQTWGTEAFF. The CDR3 DNA is TGTGCTAGTGGTTCCACCCAGACATGGGGGACTGAAGCTTTCTTT.

This clonotype was detected only a few times. The chain uses TRBV19 and TRBJ2-5, with D perhaps given as TRBD1 or TRBD2 (5 bases each). From germline, CDR1 is LNHDA and CDR2 SQIVND (reference sequence). The CDR3 sequence is 16 residues long. Trimming removed 4 bases from V and 0 bases from J, with 15 bases in between. The CDR3 DNA follows: TGTGCCAGTAGTACTCGGATGGGGGTATACCAAGAGACCCAGTACTTC. It encodes CASSTRMGVYQETQYF. The full variable domain, its missing parts supplied by reference TRBV19 and TRBJ2-5, is DGGITQSPKYLFRKEGQNVTLSCEQNLNHDAMYWYRQDPGQGLRLIYYSQIVNDFQKGDIAEGYSVSREKKESFPLTVTSAQKNPTAFYLCASSTRMGVYQETQYFGPGTRLLVL.

This chain connects TRBV6-1 to TRBJ2-2, with 10 bases lining up with TRBD1. Germline V lookup: CDR1 MNHNS, CDR2 SASEGT. After removal of 5 bases from V and 6 bases from J, the junction contained 9 bases not matched to a gene. The CDR3 sequence is 16 residues long. The CDR3 is CASSTEGTGVAGELFF. In DNA form, the CDR3 reads TGTGCCAGCAGTACGGAGGGGACAGGGGTCGCCGGGGAGCTGTTTTTT.

In its sample, this clonotype was seen a few times. The rearrangement joins TRBV6-4 to TRBJ2-3, with a possible D match to TRBD2 (7 bases). The CDR3 loop spans 15 amino acids. Trimming stripped 2 bases from V and 0 bases from J, with 9 bases between. The germline V gene has CDR1 MRHNA and CDR2 SNTAGT. The CDR3 nucleotides are TGTGCCAGCAGTGACGGGGGGGCTAGCACAGATACGCAGTATTTT. Its translation is CASSDGGASTDTQYF.

The chain uses TRBV5-5 and TRBJ1-2; 9 bases map to TRBD1. The CDR3 extends over 15 amino acids. Germline V gives CDR1 SGHKS, CDR2 YYEKEE (reference sequence). V dropped 0 bases and J dropped 9; count of bases not matched to a gene: 9. The CDR3 coding sequence is TGTGCCAGCAGCTTGGAACAGGGGGCCGTCTTGCGCTACACCTTC. Amino acids: CASSLEQGAVLRYTF.

This chain uses TRBV12-3 or TRBV12-4 with TRBJ1-5, with D perhaps TRBD1 (5 bases). This CDR3 region has 17 residues. Trimming took 4 bases from V and 2 from J, leaving 18 bases between them. CDR3: CASSYTPGRGGNQPQHF. The CDR3 coding sequence is TGTGCCAGCAGTTATACCCCCGGACGGGGCGGCAATCAGCCCCAGCATTTT.

This chain connects TRBV5-4 to TRBJ2-5; a possible D gene is TRBD2 (6 bases). The CDR3 extends over 15 amino acids. The germline V gene encodes CDR1 SGHNT and CDR2 YYREEE (reference sequence). The V gene lost 4 bases and the J gene lost 7 bases, with 20 bases spanning the gap. CDR3 in DNA: TGTGCCAGCAGCCTCAGCGGGCTTACCGGTGGGACCCAGTACTTC. It codes for CASSLSGLTGGTQYF.

This clonotype was seen more than once but under ten times. V gene TRBV18 combines with J gene TRBJ1-1, with 7 bases identical to TRBD1. The germline CDR1 and CDR2 sequences are KGHSH and LQKENI. With 3 bases clipped from V and 3 bases from J, the junction kept 4 bases outside the gene matches. The CDR3 totals 14 residues. CDR3 bases: TGTGCCAGCTCACCCCTAGGGACAGACACTGAAGCTTTCTTT. Translated: CASSPLGTDTEAFF.

The rearrangement links TRBV18 to TRBJ2-5, with TRBD2 matching 12 bases. V was pared by 5 bases and J by 2 bases, with 3 bases of the junction left unmatched. The CDR3 runs 15 residues. Germline loops: CDR1 KGHSH, CDR2 LQKENI. The CDR3 DNA follows: TGTGCCAGCTCAGCCGGGACTAGCGGGCAAGAGACCCAGTACTTC. This encodes CASSAGTSGQETQYF. Combining the CDR3 with reference TRBV18 and TRBJ2-5 gives the whole variable domain NAGVMQNPRHLVRRRGQEARLRCSPMKGHSHVYWYRQLPEEGLKFMVYLQKENIIDESGMPKERFSAEFPKEGPSILRIQQVVRGDSAAYFCASSAGTSGQETQYFGPGTRLLVL.

This clonotype was observed a handful of times. The gene calls are TRBV18 and TRBJ2-7, with 9 nucleotides matching TRBD1. Germline values: CDR1 KGHSH, CDR2 LQKENI. The CDR3 extends over 15 amino acids. The junction had 1 base not matched to a gene; V was cut back by 1 base and J by 0 bases. This CDR3 reads CASSPQDRGSYEQYF. The CDR3 bases are TGTGCCAGCTCACCACAGGACAGGGGCTCCTACGAGCAGTACTTC.